This TCR beta chain was sequenced in a study of cytomegalovirus exposure and HLA in healthy donors (dated by TCRdb to the late 2010s). Study-wide context: According to an earlier analysis of a few hundred of the donors, about 179 million T cells yielded over 90 million unique TCR beta sequences and approximately 280 Gb of sequence data. Of the roughly 420 genotyped donors, 65% to 90% were placed in the genetic ancestry cluster associated with self-reported Caucasian donors. In the later analysis, no new phenotypic data were used to find candidate immune exposures; instead, reliance was placed on TCR beta sequences and their occurrence across donors. The study aimed to test whether cataloging public T cell receptors could reveal signatures of past pathogen exposure. The number of donors typed differed by locus, with 629-630 for A, B, C, DRB1 and DQB1, roughly 520 for DQA1, 600 to 610 for DPA1, and about 450 for DPB1. HLA typing included class I and class II loci at four-digit resolution. Because of strong linkage in the cohort, a few DR-DQ haplotypes were treated as single units for association and clustering. In addition to the first cohort of 500 to 850 subjects, a separate validation cohort of 120 different subjects was used. Among over 350 genotyped donors of the cohort, an average of approximately 230,000 unique TCR beta nucleotide sequences were sequenced per donor, 15% to 20% of them non-productive. A later genetic analysis took genome-wide SNP genotypes for about 55% of the 666 donors and used that subset as a discovery cohort. High-throughput TCR immunosequencing, statistical association of individual TCRs with disease status, and machine learning were combined to predict cytomegalovirus infection status. An early release covering some 640 HLA-typed donors comprised roughly 300 gigabases of sequencing data and approximately 80 million unique TCR sequences. To study patterns of TCR occurrence, a later analysis re-analyzed previously published TCR beta repertoires from 650 to 750 donors and added high-resolution HLA genotyping. Donor age, sex, ethnicity and CMV serostatus were compiled alongside the repertoire data. All discovery cohort repertoires had been generated on a single sequencing platform. Using immunosequencing, the study profiled T cell repertoires from some 670 subjects and related those repertoires to cytomegalovirus serostatus. An earlier analysis of roughly 600 of the donors used high-throughput TCR beta sequencing to judge whether each TCR beta V gene segment behaved as functional or pseudogenic. The full study reports these points: In both the original and validation cohorts, the classifier was reported to diagnose cytomegalovirus status with high specificity and sensitivity. A further reported finding was that TCR beta sequences accurately predicted the HLA-A and HLA-B alleles for most subjects in the first cohort. Several of the top co-occurrence clusters appeared to be linked to parvovirus B19, influenza, CMV and Epstein-Barr virus, according to a later analysis. V-gene and J-gene trimming of TCR beta chains was associated with a missense DCLRE1C variant in a later genetic analysis, and the association was replicated in an independent cohort. A total of 164 TCR beta chains were listed by the study as associated with cytomegalovirus. The authors suggested that the approach could potentially be generalized to other disease states and immunological phenotypes. The earlier analysis of almost 600 of the donors excluded roughly 16 rarely observed V segments, including chromosome 9 orphons, because counts were too low. The 87-base-pair reads could not distinguish some IMGT-functional V segments, including TRBV6-2 and TRBV6-3, so those segments were excluded. When HLA alleles, especially DR and DQ, strongly co-occurred, TCR associations were difficult to assign to individual alleles. The sequencing pipeline was judged likely to have produced a cluster of highly shared sequence variants as a technical artifact. This cohort had only TCR beta chains sequenced, and the lack of alpha or paired-chain data limited which features could be detected. Compared with equally common non-associated chains, HLA-associated TCR beta chains in a later analysis were more clonally expanded and had lower generation probabilities. A few of the identified cytomegalovirus-associated TCR beta chains were confirmed in vitro to be specific for cytomegalovirus antigens. In a later analysis, some 17,000 TCR beta sequences were associated with specific HLA alleles at a false discovery rate of 0.05. Broadly in line with IMGT annotations, most TCR beta V segments showed up in productive rearrangements about 90% or about 30% of the time in an earlier analysis of a few hundred of the donors. Because some donors lacked HLA typing at each locus, the association tests relied only on the typed subset. In a later analysis, the rate of TCR association differed among HLA loci, with DRB1 alleles having the most associated TCRs and HLA-C alleles having the fewest. Linkage disequilibrium might explain the correlated functional status among segregating V segments, but an unknown experimental factor could not be ruled out. The only immune exposure information available for the cohort was CMV serostatus. Presence/absence analyses assumed roughly uniform sequencing depth across donors, an assumption that may not hold. Most TCR sequences were observed very rarely across donors, whereas some public TCRs were present in many individuals. According to a later genetic analysis, donors in an Asian-associated ancestry cluster had fewer N-insertions in productive TCRs than the approximately 630-donor mean. Most CMV-associated TCR beta chains appeared to be HLA-restricted in a later analysis, and the HLA associations seemed to be driven largely by CMV exposure.

The library relied on the immunoSEQ multiplex PCR assay. A mixture of 60 forward primers for TCR Vbeta segments and 13 reverse primers for TCR Jbeta segments was used in the multiplex PCR. The CDR3 region of rearranged TCR beta genes was amplified from genomic DNA with a multiplex PCR assay. Amplified TCR beta libraries were sequenced as 87-base-pair reads on the Illumina HiSeq System. Per the original workflow: A later analysis tallied around 80 million unique TCR beta chains across the roughly 610 repertoires, and approximately 12 million of those chains were shared by two or more donors. Raw reads were error-corrected and collapsed into unique sequences with a nearest-neighbor algorithm that merged closely related sequences to remove PCR and sequencing errors. To assign V, D and J gene segments, CDR3 sequences were aligned to IMGT reference sequences. Each retained sequence needed at least a six-nucleotide match to both a V gene segment and a J gene segment. Rearrangements were classified as productive when the CDR3 lacked stop codons and remained in frame with V and J, and all other rearrangements were classified as non-productive. CDR3 was defined by IMGT convention, running from the second conserved V-encoded cysteine to the conserved J-encoded phenylalanine. Sequences without an unambiguous match to a single V gene segment were excluded from the earlier analysis of several hundred of the donors. In an earlier analysis of about 590 of the donors, a V segment was called functional when productive rearrangements were above 56.7%, and segregating when the standard deviation between donors exceeded 5%. To diagnose cytomegalovirus status from the catalog of TCR beta chain sequences, a statistical classification framework was built. In a later analysis, TCR nucleotide sequences were compared against IMGT/GENE-DB human TR gene sequences so that V and J genes could be assigned. In a later analysis, CDR3 sequences and most-parsimonious VDJ recombination scenarios were assigned using the TCRdist pipeline. A later analysis defined each TCR beta chain by its CDR3 amino acid sequence plus V-gene family, and excluded reads lacking a unique V-gene family. A later analysis removed 550 to 700 highly shared, low-generation-probability nucleotide sequences to deal with suspected cross-contamination and a sequencing artifact. In a later analysis, a clonal expansion index for each public chain was calculated from normalized within-repertoire ranks of inferred template counts. In a later analysis, generation probabilities were computed using a VDJ recombination model fitted to out-of-frame rearrangements, and the results were checked against IGoR. Hypergeometric tests were used in a later analysis to score TCR-TCR, TCR-HLA and TCR-CMV co-occurrence, with a repertoire-size bias correction applied to the TCR pairs. False discovery rates were estimated in a later analysis by permuting HLA or CMV assignments 20 times. In a later analysis, co-occurring TCRs were grouped using DBSCAN, and TCRdist sequence similarity was added for clustering within HLA-allele-positive subsets. For co-occurrence clustering, repertoires with fewer than 30,000 or more than 120,000 public chains were excluded, along with five repertoires with anomalous nucleotide sharing. The immuneACCESS repertoire file appears here via TCRdb, limited to in-frame rearrangements. These files lack a portion of the clones; in checked studies, under half of the deficit traces to unresolved V genes, and the cause of the others is not known. V and J calls and clone size are as listed in that table; D and trimming were resolved from the DNA. This sample comprises roughly 98,000 clones, 70% to 80% of them detected only once. About 8.3% of the sample goes to the ten largest clones.

CDR1 and CDR2, per the germline V gene, are MRHNA and SNTAGT. Measured from the cysteine to the phenylalanine, the CDR3 is 15 residues long. Only the CDR3 portion is preserved as DNA: 45 bases, with reading frame beginning at the first base. V is cut back by 3 bases and J by 1 base, with 1 base in the junction unmatched. As for this clone: The target of this receptor is not known. Within one base of it there is no much larger clone, and no base qualities were kept.

The cohort consisted of 666 healthy bone marrow donors. At the time of sampling, all cohort members were nominally healthy, though unrecorded immune exposures were likely present. The donor tested CMV seronegative and was one of the 352 seronegative cohort members. A peripheral blood sample was provided by each donor, and peripheral blood mononuclear cells were used for TCR beta sequencing. Genomic DNA extraction from the blood cell samples was performed with the Qiagen DNeasy Blood Extraction Kit. Here the chain combines TRBV6-4 and TRBJ2-3, with TRBD2 identical over 10 junction bases. The sample consisted of PBMCs. The origin of this receptor is a female donor in good health and CMV-seronegative. This receptor has the CDR3 CASSEGTSGTDTQYF. The sequenced DNA is TGTGCCAGCAGTGAAGGGACTAGCGGCACAGATACGCAGTATTTT.